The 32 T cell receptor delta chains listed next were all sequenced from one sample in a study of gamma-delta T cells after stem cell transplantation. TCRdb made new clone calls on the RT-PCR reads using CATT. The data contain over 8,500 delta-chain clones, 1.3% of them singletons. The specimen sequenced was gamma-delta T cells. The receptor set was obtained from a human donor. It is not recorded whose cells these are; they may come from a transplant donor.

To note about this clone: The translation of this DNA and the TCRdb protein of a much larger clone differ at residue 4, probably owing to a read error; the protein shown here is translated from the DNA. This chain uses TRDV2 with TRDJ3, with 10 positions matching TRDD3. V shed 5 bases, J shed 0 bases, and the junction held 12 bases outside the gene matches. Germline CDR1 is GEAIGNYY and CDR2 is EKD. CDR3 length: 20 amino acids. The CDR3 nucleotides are TGTGCCTGTGGCGCTATGGGGGATACCGGGGGCTCCTGGGACACCCGACAGATGTTTTTC. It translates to CACGAMGDTGGSWDTRQMFF.

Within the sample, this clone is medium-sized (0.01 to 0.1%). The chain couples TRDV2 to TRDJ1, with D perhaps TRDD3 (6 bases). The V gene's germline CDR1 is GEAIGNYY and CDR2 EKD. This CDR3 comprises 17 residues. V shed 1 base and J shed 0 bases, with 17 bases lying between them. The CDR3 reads CACDTVGIPPDTDKLIF. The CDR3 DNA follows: TGTGCCTGTGACACAGTGGGGATTCCACCAGACACCGATAAACTCATCTTT.

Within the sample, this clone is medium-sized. CDR3 in amino acids: CACDTVDGGYGNTDKLIF. CDR3 nucleotide sequence: TGTGCCTGTGACACAGTAGACGGGGGATACGGAAACACCGATAAACTCATCTTT. This chain uses TRDV2 with TRDJ1; 10 nucleotides agree with TRDD3. This CDR3 comprises 18 residues. Per germline, CDR1 GEAIGNYY and CDR2 EKD. After removal of 1 base from V and 0 bases from J, the junction contained 10 bases not matched to a gene.

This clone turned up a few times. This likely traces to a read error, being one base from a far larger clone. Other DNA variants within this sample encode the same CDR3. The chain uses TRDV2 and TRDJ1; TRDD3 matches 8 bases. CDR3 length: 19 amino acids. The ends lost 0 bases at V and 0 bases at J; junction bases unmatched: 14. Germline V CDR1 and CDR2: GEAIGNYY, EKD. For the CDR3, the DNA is TGTGCCTGTGACACCGTAGGGGGACTGGGGGGTGATTACACCGATAAACTCATCTTT. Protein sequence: CACDTVGGLGGDYTDKLIF.

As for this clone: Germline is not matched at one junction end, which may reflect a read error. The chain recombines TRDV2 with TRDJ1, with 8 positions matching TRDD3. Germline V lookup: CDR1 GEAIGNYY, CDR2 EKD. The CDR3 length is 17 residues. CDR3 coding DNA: TGTGCCTGTGACCTTTTAACTGGGGGCCGATCATCCGATAAACCCATCTTT. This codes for CACDLLTGGRSSDKPIF.

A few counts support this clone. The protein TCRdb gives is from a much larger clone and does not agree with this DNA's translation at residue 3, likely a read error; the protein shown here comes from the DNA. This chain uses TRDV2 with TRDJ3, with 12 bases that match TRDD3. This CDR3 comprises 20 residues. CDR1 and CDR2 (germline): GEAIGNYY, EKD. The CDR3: CARDTGTGGYSSWDTRQMFF. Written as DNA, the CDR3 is TGTGCCCGTGACACCGGTACTGGGGGATACAGCTCCTGGGACACCCGACAGATGTTTTTC.

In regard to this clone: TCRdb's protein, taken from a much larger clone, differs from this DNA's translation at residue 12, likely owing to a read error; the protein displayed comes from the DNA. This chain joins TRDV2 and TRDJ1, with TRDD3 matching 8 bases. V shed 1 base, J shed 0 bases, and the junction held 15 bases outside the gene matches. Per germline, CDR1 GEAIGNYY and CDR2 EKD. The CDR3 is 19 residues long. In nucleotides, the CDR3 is TGTGCCTGTGACACGCTGTACGATCTGGGGGACTCGTACACCGATAAACTCATCTTT. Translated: CACDTLYDLGDSYTDKLIF.

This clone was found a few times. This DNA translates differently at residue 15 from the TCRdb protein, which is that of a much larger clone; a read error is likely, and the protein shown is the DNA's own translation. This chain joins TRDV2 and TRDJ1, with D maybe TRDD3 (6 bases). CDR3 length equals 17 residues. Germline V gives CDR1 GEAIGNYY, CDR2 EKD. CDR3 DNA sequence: TGTGCCTGTGACACCGTGGGGGCAAAGGGAGTCACCGATAAACCCATCTTT. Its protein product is CACDTVGAKGVTDKPIF.

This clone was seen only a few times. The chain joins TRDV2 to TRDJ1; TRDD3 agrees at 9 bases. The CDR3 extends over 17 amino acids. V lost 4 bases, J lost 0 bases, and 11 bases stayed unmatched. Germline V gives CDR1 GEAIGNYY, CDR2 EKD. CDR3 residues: CACDPLGDAKYTDKLIF. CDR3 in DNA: TGTGCCTGTGATCCACTGGGGGACGCAAAGTACACCGATAAACTCATCTTT.

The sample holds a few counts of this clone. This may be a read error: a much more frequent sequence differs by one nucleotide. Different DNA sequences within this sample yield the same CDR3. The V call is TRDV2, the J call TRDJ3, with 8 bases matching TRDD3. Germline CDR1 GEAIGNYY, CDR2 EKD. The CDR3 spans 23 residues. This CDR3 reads CACDTLSSTGGFPSSWDTRQMFF. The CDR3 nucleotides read TGTGCCTGCGACACTTTAAGCTCAACTGGGGGTTTTCCGAGCTCCTGGGACACCCGACAGATGTTTTTC.

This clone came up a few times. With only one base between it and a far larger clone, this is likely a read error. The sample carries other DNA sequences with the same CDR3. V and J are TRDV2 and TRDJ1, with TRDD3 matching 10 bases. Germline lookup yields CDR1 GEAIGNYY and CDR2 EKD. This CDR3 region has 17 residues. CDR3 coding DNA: TGCGCCTGTGACACCGTAGGGGGGATACGGTACACCGATAAACTCATCTTT. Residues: CACDTVGGIRYTDKLIF.

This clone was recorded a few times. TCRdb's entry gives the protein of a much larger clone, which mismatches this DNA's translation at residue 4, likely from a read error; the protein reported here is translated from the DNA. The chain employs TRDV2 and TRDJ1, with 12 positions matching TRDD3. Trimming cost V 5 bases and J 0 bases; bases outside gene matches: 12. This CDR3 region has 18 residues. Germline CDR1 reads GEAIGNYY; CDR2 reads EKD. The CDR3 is CACVMIDTGGYYTDKLIF. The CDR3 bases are TGTGCCTGTGTCATGATTGATACTGGGGGATACTACACCGATAAACTCATCTTT.

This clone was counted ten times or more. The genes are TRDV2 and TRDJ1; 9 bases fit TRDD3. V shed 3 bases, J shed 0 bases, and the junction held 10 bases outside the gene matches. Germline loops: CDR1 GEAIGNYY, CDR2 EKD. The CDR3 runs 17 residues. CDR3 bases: TGTGCCTGTGACCCAGTACTGGGGGACCGGTACACCGATAAACTCATCTTT. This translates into CACDPVLGDRYTDKLIF.

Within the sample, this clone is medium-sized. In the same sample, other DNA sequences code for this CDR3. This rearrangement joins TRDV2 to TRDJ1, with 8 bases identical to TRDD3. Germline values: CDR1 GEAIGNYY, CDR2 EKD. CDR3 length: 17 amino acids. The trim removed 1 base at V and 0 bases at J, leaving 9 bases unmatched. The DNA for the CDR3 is TGTGCCTGTGACACGATTGGGGGATCGCAACACACCGATAAACTCATCTTT. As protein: CACDTIGGSQHTDKLIF.

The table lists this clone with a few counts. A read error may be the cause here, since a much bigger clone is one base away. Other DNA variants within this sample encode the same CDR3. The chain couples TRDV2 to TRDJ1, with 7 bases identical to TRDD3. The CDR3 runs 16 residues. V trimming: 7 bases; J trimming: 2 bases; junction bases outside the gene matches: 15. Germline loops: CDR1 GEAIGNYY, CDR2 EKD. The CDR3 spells CACDPLLGYRTDKLIF. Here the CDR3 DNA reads TGTGCCTGCGACCCGTTACTGGGGTATCGGACCGATAAACTCATCTTT.

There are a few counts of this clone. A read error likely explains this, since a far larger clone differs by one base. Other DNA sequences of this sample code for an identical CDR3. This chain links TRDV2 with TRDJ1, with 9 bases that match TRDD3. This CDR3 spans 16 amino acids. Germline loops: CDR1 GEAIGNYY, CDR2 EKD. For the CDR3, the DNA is TGTGCTTGTGACACCGTAGGGGATACGCGCGCCGATAAACTCATCTTT. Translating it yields CACDTVGDTRADKLIF.

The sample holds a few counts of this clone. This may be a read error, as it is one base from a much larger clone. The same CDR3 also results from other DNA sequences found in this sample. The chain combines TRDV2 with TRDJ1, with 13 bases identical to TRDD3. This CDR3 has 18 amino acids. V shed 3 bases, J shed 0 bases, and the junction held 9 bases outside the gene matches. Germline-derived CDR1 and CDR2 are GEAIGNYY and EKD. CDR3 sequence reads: CACDPVLGDTSYTDKLIF. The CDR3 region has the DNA TGTGCCTGTGACCCCGTACTGGGGGATACGTCATACACCGATAAACTCATCTTT.

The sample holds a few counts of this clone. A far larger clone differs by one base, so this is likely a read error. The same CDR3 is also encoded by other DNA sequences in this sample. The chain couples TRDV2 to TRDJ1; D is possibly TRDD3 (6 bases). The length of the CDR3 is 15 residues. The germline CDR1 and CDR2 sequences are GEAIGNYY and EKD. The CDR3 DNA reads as TGTGCCTGTGATCCCCTGGGGCCGAACACCGATAAACTCATCTTC. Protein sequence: CACDPLGPNTDKLIF.

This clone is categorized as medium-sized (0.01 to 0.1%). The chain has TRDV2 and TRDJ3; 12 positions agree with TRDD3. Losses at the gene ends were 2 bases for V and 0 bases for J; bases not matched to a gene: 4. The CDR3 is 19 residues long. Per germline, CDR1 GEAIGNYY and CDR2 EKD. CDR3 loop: CACDNWGIQGSWDTRQMFF. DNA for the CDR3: TGTGCCTGTGACAACTGGGGGATACAAGGCTCCTGGGACACCCGACAGATGTTTTTC.

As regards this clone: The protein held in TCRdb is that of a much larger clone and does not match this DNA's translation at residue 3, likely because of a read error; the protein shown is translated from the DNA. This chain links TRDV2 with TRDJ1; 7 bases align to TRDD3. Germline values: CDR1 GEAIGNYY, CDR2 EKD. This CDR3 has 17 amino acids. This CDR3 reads CARDTLLNSGDTDKLIF. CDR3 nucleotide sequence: TGTGCCCGTGACACCCTTCTCAACTCGGGGGATACCGATAAACTCATCTTT.

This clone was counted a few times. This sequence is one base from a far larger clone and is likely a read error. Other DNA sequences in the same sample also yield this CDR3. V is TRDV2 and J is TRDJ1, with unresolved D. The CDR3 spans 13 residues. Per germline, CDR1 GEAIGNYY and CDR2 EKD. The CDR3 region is CACDTVGGDKLIF. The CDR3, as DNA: TGTGCCTGCGACACCGTGGGAGGTGATAAACTCATCTTT.

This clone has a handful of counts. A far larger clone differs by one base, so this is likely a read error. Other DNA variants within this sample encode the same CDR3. As DNA, the CDR3 is TGTGCCTGTGACCAGATCGGGCAGTATACCGATAAACTCATCTTT. Protein: CACDQIGQYTDKLIF. The rearrangement uses TRDV2 and TRDJ1; D not resolved. The CDR3 runs 15 residues. CDR1 and CDR2 from the germline V gene are GEAIGNYY and EKD. V lost 3 bases and J lost 2, with 15 bases in between.

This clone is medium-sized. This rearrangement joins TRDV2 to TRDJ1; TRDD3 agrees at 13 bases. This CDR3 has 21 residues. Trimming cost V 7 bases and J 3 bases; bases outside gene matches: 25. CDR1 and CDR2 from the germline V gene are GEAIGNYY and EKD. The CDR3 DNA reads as TGTGCCTGCATACCTCTGGCCTTACTGGGGGATACGGGGGGTGTGCCCGATAAACTCATCTTT. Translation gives CACIPLALLGDTGGVPDKLIF.

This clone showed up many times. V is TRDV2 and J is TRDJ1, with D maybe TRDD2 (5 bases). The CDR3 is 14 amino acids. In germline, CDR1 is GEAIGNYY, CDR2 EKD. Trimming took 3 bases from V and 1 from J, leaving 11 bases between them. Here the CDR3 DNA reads TGTGCCTGTGACGCGGTTTCCTCCACCGATAAACTCATCTTT. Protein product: CACDAVSSTDKLIF.

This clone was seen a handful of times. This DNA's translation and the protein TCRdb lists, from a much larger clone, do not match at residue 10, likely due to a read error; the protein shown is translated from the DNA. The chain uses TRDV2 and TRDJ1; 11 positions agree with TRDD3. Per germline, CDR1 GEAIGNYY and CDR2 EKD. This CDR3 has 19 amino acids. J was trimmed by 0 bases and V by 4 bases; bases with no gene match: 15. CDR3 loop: CACEPLLGDMLSYTDKLIF. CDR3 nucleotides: TGTGCCTGTGAACCCCTACTGGGGGATATGCTCTCATACACCGATAAACTCATCTTT.

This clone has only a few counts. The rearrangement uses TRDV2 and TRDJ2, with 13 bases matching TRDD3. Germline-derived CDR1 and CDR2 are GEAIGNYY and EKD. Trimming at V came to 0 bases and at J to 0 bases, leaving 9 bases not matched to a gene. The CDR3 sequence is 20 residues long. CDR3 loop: CACDTLLGDTGPALTAQLFF. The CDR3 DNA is TGTGCCTGTGACACCCTACTGGGGGATACGGGGCCCGCTTTGACAGCACAACTCTTCTTT.

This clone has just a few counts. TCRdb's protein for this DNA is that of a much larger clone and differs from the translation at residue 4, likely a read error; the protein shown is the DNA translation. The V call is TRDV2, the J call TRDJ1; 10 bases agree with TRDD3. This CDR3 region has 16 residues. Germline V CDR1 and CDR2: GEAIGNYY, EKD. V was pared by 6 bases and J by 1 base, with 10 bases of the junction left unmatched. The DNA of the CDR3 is TGTGCCTGTCCCCCACTGGGGGATGGATCCACCGATAAACTCATCTTT. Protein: CACPPLGDGSTDKLIF.

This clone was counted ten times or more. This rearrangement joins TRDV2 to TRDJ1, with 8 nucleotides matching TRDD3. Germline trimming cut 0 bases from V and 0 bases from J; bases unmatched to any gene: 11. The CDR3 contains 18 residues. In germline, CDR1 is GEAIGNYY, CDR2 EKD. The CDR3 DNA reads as TGTGCCTGTGACACCGTGGGGGGGCCTGGGGGAAACACCGATAAACTCATCTTT. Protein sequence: CACDTVGGPGGNTDKLIF.

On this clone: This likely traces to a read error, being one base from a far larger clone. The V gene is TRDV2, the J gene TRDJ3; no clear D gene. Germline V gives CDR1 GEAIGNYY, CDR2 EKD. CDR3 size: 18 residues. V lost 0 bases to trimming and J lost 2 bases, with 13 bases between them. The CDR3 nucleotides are TGTGCCTGTGACACCGTAGCGGAAAGCCCCTGGGACACCCGACAGATGTTTTTC. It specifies CACDTVAESPWDTRQMFF.

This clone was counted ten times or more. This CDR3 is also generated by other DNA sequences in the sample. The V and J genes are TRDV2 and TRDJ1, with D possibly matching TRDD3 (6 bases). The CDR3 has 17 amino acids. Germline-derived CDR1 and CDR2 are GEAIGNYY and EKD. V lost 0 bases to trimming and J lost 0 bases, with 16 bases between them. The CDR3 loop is CACDTVGGISYTDKLIF. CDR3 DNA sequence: TGTGCCTGTGACACCGTTGGGGGCATTTCGTACACCGATAAACTCATCTTT.

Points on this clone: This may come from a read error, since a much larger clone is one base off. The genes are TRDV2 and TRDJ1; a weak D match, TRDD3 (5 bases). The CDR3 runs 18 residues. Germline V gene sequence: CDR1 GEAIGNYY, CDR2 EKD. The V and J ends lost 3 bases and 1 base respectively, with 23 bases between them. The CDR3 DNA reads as TGTGCCTGTGACCCTGTACTGAGGGATCTAAGCGTCACCGATAAACTCATCTTT. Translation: CACDPVLRDLSVTDKLIF.

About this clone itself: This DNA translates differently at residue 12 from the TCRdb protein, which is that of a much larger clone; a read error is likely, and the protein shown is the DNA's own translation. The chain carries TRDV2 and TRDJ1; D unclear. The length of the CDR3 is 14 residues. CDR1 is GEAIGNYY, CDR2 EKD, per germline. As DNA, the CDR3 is TGTGCCTGTGACTCAATTGTCCCTCCCGATAAACCCATCTTT. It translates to CACDSIVPPDKPIF.